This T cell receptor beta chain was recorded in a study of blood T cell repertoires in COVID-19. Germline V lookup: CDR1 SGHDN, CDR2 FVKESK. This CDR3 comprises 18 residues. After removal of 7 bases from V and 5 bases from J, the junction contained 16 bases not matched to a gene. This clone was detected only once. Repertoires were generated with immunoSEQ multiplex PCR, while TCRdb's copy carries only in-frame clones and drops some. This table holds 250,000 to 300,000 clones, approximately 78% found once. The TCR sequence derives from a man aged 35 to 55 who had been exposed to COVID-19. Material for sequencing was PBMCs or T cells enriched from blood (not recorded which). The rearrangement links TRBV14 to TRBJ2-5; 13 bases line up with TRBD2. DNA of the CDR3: TGTGCCAGCACCCGGGGGACTAGCGGGACCCTGGCCTGGGAGACCCAGTACTTC. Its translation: CASTRGTSGTLAWETQYF.